Following are 22 T cell receptor beta chains from one sample sequenced in a study of cytomegalovirus exposure and HLA in healthy donors. The PCR was carried out with 60 Vbeta primers and 13 Jbeta primers. Using immunoSEQ multiplex PCR, the repertoire was profiled, and TCRdb retains in-frame clones only, with some absent. Of about 100,000 clones listed, about 74% are singletons. The specimen was PBMCs. The receptors stem from a woman between 35 and 50 years old in good health and CMV-seropositive.

This clone was found a few times. The CDR3 coding sequence is TGTGCCTGGAGTGTACGGATCCACCGGGGGGCCGGGGAGCTGTTTTTT. This codes for CAWSVRIHRGAGELFF. This rearrangement joins TRBV30 to TRBJ2-2, with 7 bases identical to TRBD2. The germline CDR1 and CDR2 sequences are GTSNPN and SVGIG (reference sequence). The CDR3 length is 16 residues. V lost 0 bases and J lost 6; bases outside the gene matches: 10.

The chain joins TRBV2 to TRBJ2-2; perhaps TRBD2 as D (5 bases). The length of the CDR3 is 15 residues. The germline V gene encodes CDR1 SNHLY and CDR2 FYNNEI. V was pared by 7 bases and J by 6 bases, with 18 bases between. This chain's CDR3 is CASKSGNAAPGELFF. The DNA of the CDR3 is TGTGCCAGCAAGTCCGGGAACGCCGCTCCCGGGGAGCTGTTTTTT. The variable domain in full, with the rest retrieved from reference TRBV2 and TRBJ2-2, is EPEVTQTPSHQVTQMGQEVILRCVPISNHLYFYWYRQILGQKVEFLVSFYNNEISEKSEIFDDQFSVERPDGSNFTLKIRSTKLEDSAMYFCASKSGNAAPGELFFGEGSRLTVL.

This rearrangement joins TRBV6-5 to TRBJ1-2; the match to TRBD1 covers 11 bases. CDR3 length: 14 residues. With 6 bases clipped from V and 2 bases from J, the junction kept 2 bases outside the gene matches. The germline V gene encodes CDR1 MNHEY and CDR2 SVGAGI. CDR3 region: CASSRTGGNYGYTF. Written as DNA, the CDR3 is TGTGCCAGCAGCCGGACAGGGGGCAACTATGGCTACACCTTC.

This clone occurred a few times. This sequence joins TRBV6-6 and TRBJ2-1, with TRBD2 matching 12 bases. The V and J ends lost 8 bases and 7 bases, in that order; junction bases with no gene match: 3. The CDR3 covers 13 residues. Germline V gene data show CDR1 as MNHNY and CDR2 as SVGAGI (reference sequence). CDR3 nucleotide sequence: TGTGCCAGCCTACTAGCGGGGGGTAATGAGCAGTTCTTC. Amino acids: CASLLAGGNEQFF.

The rearrangement links TRBV7-9 to TRBJ2-5, with TRBD2 matching over 10 bases. V dropped 5 bases and J dropped 5; count of bases not matched to a gene: 5. CDR1 and CDR2 from the germline V gene are SEHNR and FQNEAQ (reference sequence). The CDR3 is 14 residues long. The CDR3 coding sequence is TGTGCCAGCAGCCCCGGGACTAGCGCGGAGACCCAGTACTTC. Translating it yields CASSPGTSAETQYF.

The chain couples TRBV5-1 to TRBJ1-1, with 9 bases matching TRBD1. Trimming took 2 bases from V and 2 from J; bases not matched to a gene: 4. Germline CDR1 and CDR2: SGHRS and YFSETQ. The CDR3 totals 15 residues. CDR3 sequence: CASSFGTGRNTEAFF. CDR3 coding DNA: TGCGCCAGCAGCTTCGGGACAGGGAGAAACACTGAAGCTTTCTTT.

This clone turned up a few times. Other DNA sequences in this specimen translate into the identical CDR3. V is TRBV30 and J is TRBJ2-5, with a tentative D call TRBD1 (5 bases). The CDR3 loop spans 11 amino acids. Germline V gives CDR1 GTSNPN, CDR2 SVGIG (reference sequence). The V end was cut by 5 bases, the J end by 4 bases, with 8 bases between. As DNA, the CDR3 is TGTGCCTGGGGGGCTGCAGAGACCCAGTACTTC. Its translation is CAWGAAETQYF.

This clone occurred once. The chain is built from TRBV29-1 and TRBJ2-7; 8 nucleotides line up with TRBD1. The length of the CDR3 is 14 residues. Germline CDR1 and CDR2: SQVTM and ANQGSEA. Trimming removed 4 bases from V and 5 bases from J; junction bases left unmatched: 10. The CDR3 here is CSVGWTGRANEQYF. The CDR3 DNA follows: TGCAGCGTTGGCTGGACAGGGCGAGCCAACGAGCAGTACTTC.

V is TRBV25-1 and J is TRBJ2-7; 7 bases fit TRBD1. The V gene's germline CDR1 is MGHDK and CDR2 SYGVNS. V gave up 2 bases and J gave up 5 bases; unmatched junction bases: 12. The CDR3 consists of 16 residues. This CDR3 reads CASSEPGAGGQHEQYF. In nucleotides, the CDR3 is TGTGCCAGCAGTGAACCGGGCGCAGGGGGTCAACACGAGCAGTACTTC.

CDR3 bases: TGTGCCAGCTCACCAGCCGGGGGAATCCAAGAGACCCAGTACTTC. It specifies CASSPAGGIQETQYF. This chain links TRBV18 with TRBJ2-5; tentatively, D is TRBD2 (6 bases). The CDR3 consists of 15 residues. V lost 2 bases and J 1 base, leaving 11 bases between the germline ends. The germline V gene encodes CDR1 KGHSH and CDR2 LQKENI.

The rearrangement joins TRBV2 to TRBJ2-3; 12 bases match TRBD2. The germline V gene encodes CDR1 SNHLY and CDR2 FYNNEI. The CDR3 sequence is 14 residues long. After removal of 6 bases from V and 14 bases from J, the junction contained 12 bases not matched to a gene. The CDR3 reads CASSPLAGGHSVYF. The CDR3 coding sequence is TGTGCCAGCAGCCCCCTAGCGGGGGGGCACTCAGTGTATTTT.

In this sample, this clone turned up a few times. The chain couples TRBV6-4 to TRBJ2-1; 10 nucleotides match TRBD1. Germline V CDR1 and CDR2: MRHNA, SNTAGT. J was trimmed by 11 bases and V by 5 bases; bases with no gene match: 15. This CDR3 has 16 amino acids. The CDR3 coding sequence is TGTGCCAGCAGTTCTAGGGGCGGGACAGGGGACTATAAGCAGTTCTTC. Translating gives CASSSRGGTGDYKQFF.

V is TRBV5-1 and J is TRBJ1-1; D is unresolved. V was pared by 2 bases and J by 4 bases, with 18 bases between. Per the germline V gene, CDR1 is SGHRS and CDR2 is YFSETQ. There are 16 residues in the CDR3. CDR3 amino acids: CASSFSDTPSLTEAFF. CDR3 bases: TGCGCCAGCAGCTTTAGCGACACGCCGAGCCTCACTGAAGCTTTCTTT.

The chain couples TRBV18 to TRBJ2-7; 12 positions match TRBD2. Germline CDR1 is KGHSH and CDR2 is LQKENI. The trim removed 4 bases at V and 7 bases at J, leaving 5 bases unmatched. The CDR3 is 14 residues long. CDR3 nucleotide sequence: TGTGCCAGCTCACGGGCTAGCGGGGGGGCTGAGCAGTACTTC. This translates into CASSRASGGAEQYF.

The chain joins TRBV7-2 to TRBJ1-2, with 12 bases that match TRBD1. Germline lookup yields CDR1 SGHTA and CDR2 FQGNSA. The trim removed 5 bases at V and 7 bases at J, leaving 8 bases unmatched. This CDR3 region has 15 residues. CDR3 protein: CASSRGQGAVRGYTF. The CDR3 DNA sequence: TGTGCCAGCAGCAGGGGACAGGGGGCTGTTCGTGGCTACACCTTC.

The V and J genes are TRBV10-1 and TRBJ1-1; D gene unclear. V lost 2 bases, J lost 7 bases, and 8 bases lay in between. This CDR3 contains 12 residues. CDR1 and CDR2 from the germline V gene are WNHNN and SYGVQD (reference sequence). The CDR3 is CASSEQGSEAFF. Here the CDR3 DNA reads TGCGCCAGCAGTGAGCAAGGGAGTGAAGCTTTCTTT.

This clone was counted a single time. The chain joins TRBV7-9 to TRBJ2-1; D perhaps matches TRBD2 (6 bases). This CDR3 spans 15 amino acids. Germline V gives CDR1 SEHNR, CDR2 FQNEAQ (reference sequence). Trimming removed 1 base from V and 10 bases from J, with 17 bases in between. CDR3 sequence (DNA): TGTGCCAGCAGCTTAGATGGGACTTGGGTCCGGGAGCAGTTCTTC. Translated: CASSLDGTWVREQFF.

V and J are TRBV5-1 and TRBJ1-1, with a weak D call TRBD1 (5 bases). The ends were cut back, 0 bases at V and 3 bases at J, with 12 bases in the middle. Germline V gene data show CDR1 as SGHRS and CDR2 as YFSETQ. The CDR3 totals 15 residues. DNA for the CDR3: TGCGCCAGCAGCTTGGTACCCGGGGGAGACACTGAAGCTTTCTTT. Translating it yields CASSLVPGGDTEAFF.

V is TRBV7-3 and J is TRBJ2-4; D may be TRBD1 (5 bases). The germline V gene has CDR1 SGHTA and CDR2 FQGTGA. V shed 5 bases and J shed 9 bases, with 14 bases lying between them. The CDR3 extends over 13 amino acids. CDR3 amino acids: CASSADPQGIQYF. DNA for the CDR3: TGTGCCAGCAGCGCGGACCCCCAGGGCATTCAGTACTTC.

This clone was detected only once. DNA for the CDR3: TGTGCCAGCAGCCAAGTAATAGCGGGTTACGGAACCGGGGAGCTGTTTTTT. It encodes CASSQVIAGYGTGELFF. The genes are TRBV4-2 and TRBJ2-2; TRBD2 aligns across 7 bases. The CDR3 is 17 residues long. Unmatched junction bases numbered 10, after V lost 1 base and J lost 5 bases. Germline V gives CDR1 LGHNA, CDR2 YNFKEQ.

V usage is TRBV30 and J usage is TRBJ2-1; perhaps TRBD2 as D (5 bases). This CDR3 has 14 amino acids. Trimming left V 2 bases short and J 7 bases short, with 15 bases between. Germline CDR1 and CDR2: GTSNPN and SVGIG (reference sequence). The CDR3 DNA is TGTGCCTGGAGTAAGCGGCCGGCCCCGAATGAGCAGTTCTTC. Translated, it gives CAWSKRPAPNEQFF.

This chain connects TRBV30 to TRBJ2-1; 10 nucleotides line up with TRBD2. Germline assignment: CDR1 GTSNPN and CDR2 SVGIG (reference sequence). After removal of 2 bases from V and 6 bases from J, the junction contained 4 bases not matched to a gene. The CDR3 runs to 14 residues. The CDR3 coding sequence is TGTGCCTGGAGTTGGGGACTAGCGACCAATGAGCAGTTCTTC. As protein: CAWSWGLATNEQFF.